This T cell receptor beta chain was recovered during a study of tumor-infiltrating lymphocytes in primary liver carcinoma. Study as a whole: Stage T1-T3 N0M0 and a size of about 4 to 11 cm characterized the tumors.

Germline CDR1 SGHAT, CDR2 FQNNGV. The CDR3 covers 13 residues. Whole-study results and caveats: Bulk unsorted samples prevented comparison of CD4+ and CD8+ repertoires. Tumor-adjacent and tumor-blood pairs showed less overlap than tumor region pairs.

Germline DNA was extracted too, while blood RNA derived from unsorted whole blood. The authors collected about 4 milliliters of peripheral blood before surgery. Comments on this clonotype: The antigen is undetermined. At one boundary the junction diverges from the germline segment, which might be a read error.

TCR beta cDNA was prepared out of approximately 500 ng total RNA by means of a constant-region primer. For TCR beta, libraries were produced by three nested multiplex PCR rounds using slightly modified ARM-PCR. TRBV1-TRBV30 forward primers and a C-beta reverse primer were used in the first two PCR rounds, which each ran for approximately 9 cycles. A single record per CDR3 protein comes from TCRdb applying MiXCR to the multiplex PCR reads. Found here are approximately 330,000 distinct CDR3 sequences, roughly two thirds of them singletons; the top ten hold under 8%. V is TRBV11-2 and J is TRBJ2-7; 7 bases agree with TRBD1. Material: peripheral blood. This clonotype originated in a man aged 40-55 years with primary liver carcinoma and hepatitis B virus infection. The CDR3 loop is CTSSLGGHYGQYF. The CDR3 DNA reads TGTACCAGCAGCTTAGGGGGCCACTACGGGCAGTACTTC.